The rows below give T cell receptor beta chains drawn from one sample of a study of blood T cell repertoires in COVID-19. Libraries were prepared by immunoSEQ multiplex PCR; TCRdb keeps only in-frame clonotypes and omits some of them. The sample yields hundreds of thousands of clones, roughly nine tenths seen once. Sequenced material: PBMCs or T cells enriched from blood (not recorded which). Every receptor here comes from a man aged 18 to 30 who had recovered from COVID-19. Each CDR3 is given with its conserved first and last residue. A D gene is named only where the DNA matches it firmly. Only part of the rows carry a size: once, few, many, or a class if the clone is expanded.

clone_size	v_call	j_call	d_call	cdr3_aa	cdr3_nt
NA	TRBV9	TRBJ1-6	NA	CASSPGERAPLHF	TGTGCCAGCAGCCCCGGGGAAAGGGCACCCCTCCACTTT
NA	TRBV7-9	TRBJ2-1	TRBD1	CASSLAGGPGNEQFF	TGTGCCAGCAGCTTAGCAGGGGGCCCGGGCAATGAGCAGTTCTTC
NA	TRBV5-1	TRBJ2-7	TRBD2	CASKEGLAGAPTYEQYF	TGCGCCAGCAAGGAGGGACTAGCGGGGGCGCCAACCTACGAGCAGTACTTC
NA	TRBV2	TRBJ2-2	NA	CASSIAGGRGNTGELFF	TGTGCCAGCAGTATCGCCGGTGGGCGGGGAAACACCGGGGAGCTGTTTTTT
NA	TRBV15	TRBJ2-7	TRBD1	CATSREGFGTGELDEQYF	TGTGCCACCAGCAGAGAGGGCTTCGGGACAGGGGAGCTCGACGAGCAGTACTTC
NA	TRBV4-1	TRBJ1-6	NA	CASSQGSRWINSPLHF	TGCGCCAGCAGCCAGGGCTCCCGGTGGATAAATTCACCCCTCCACTTT
NA	TRBV3-1/TRBV3-2	TRBJ2-5	NA	CASSSPSSRETQYF	TGTGCCAGCAGCTCACCTAGTAGCCGGGAGACCCAGTACTTC
NA	TRBV11-2	TRBJ2-7	NA	CASSLVGTASYEQYF	TGTGCCAGCAGCTTAGTTGGGACTGCTTCCTACGAGCAGTACTTC
NA	TRBV4-1	TRBJ2-7	NA	CASSQVIGAGSSYEQYF	TGCGCCAGCAGCCAAGTTATTGGGGCAGGATCCTCCTACGAGCAGTACTTC
many	TRBV12-3/TRBV12-4	TRBJ1-5	NA	CASSSGNQPQHF	TGTGCCAGCAGTTCAGGGAATCAGCCCCAGCATTTT